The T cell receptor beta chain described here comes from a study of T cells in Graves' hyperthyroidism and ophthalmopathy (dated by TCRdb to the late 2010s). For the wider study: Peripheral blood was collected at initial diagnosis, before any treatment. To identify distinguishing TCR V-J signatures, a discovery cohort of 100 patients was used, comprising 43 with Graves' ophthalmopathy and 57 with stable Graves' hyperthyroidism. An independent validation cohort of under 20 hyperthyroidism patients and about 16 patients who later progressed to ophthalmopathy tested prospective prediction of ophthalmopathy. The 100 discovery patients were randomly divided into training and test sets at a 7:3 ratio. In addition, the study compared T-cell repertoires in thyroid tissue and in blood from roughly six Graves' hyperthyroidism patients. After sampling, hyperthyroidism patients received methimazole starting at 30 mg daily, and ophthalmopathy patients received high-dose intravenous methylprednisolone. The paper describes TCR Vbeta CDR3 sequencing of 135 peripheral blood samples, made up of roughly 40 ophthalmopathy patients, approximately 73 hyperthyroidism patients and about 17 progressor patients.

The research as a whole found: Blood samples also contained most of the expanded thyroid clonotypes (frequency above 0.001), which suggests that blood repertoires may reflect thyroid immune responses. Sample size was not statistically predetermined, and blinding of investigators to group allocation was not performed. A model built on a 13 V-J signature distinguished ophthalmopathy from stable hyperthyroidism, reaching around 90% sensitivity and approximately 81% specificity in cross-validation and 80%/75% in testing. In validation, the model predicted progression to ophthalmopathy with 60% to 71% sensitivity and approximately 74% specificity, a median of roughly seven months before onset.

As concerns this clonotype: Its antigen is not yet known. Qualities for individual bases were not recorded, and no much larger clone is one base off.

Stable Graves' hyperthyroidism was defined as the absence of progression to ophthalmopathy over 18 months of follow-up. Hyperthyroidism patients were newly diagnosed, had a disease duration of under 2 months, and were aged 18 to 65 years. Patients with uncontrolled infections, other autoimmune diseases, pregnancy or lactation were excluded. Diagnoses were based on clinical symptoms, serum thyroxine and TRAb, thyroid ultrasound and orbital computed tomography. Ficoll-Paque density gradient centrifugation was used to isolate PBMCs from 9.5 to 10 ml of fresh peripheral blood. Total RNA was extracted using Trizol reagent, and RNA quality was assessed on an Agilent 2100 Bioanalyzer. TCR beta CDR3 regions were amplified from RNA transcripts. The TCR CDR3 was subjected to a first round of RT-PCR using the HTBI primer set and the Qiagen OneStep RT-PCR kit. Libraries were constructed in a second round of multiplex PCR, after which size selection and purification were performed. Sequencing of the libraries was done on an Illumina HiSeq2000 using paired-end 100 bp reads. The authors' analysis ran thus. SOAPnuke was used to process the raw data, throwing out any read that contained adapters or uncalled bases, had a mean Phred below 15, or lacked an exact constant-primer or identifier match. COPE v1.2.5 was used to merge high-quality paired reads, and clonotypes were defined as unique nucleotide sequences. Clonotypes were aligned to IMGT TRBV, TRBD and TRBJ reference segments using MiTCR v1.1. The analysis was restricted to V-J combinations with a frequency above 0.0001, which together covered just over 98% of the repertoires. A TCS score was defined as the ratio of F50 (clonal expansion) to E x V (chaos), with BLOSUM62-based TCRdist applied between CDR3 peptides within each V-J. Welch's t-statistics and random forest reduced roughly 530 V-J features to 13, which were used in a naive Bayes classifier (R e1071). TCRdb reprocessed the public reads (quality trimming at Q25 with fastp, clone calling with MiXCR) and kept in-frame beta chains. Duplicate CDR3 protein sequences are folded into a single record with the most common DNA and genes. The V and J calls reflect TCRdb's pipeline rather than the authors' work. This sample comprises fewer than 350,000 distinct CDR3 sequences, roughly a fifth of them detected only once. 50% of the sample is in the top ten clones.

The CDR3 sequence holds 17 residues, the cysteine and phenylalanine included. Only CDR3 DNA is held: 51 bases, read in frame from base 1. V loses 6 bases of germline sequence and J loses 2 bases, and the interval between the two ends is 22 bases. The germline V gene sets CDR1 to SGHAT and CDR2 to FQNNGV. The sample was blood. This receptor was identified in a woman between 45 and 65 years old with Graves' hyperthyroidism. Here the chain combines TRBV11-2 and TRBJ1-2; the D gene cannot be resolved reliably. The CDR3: CASSSPKRQERNYGYTF. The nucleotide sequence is TGTGCCAGCAGTTCACCCAAGCGGCAGGAAAGAAACTATGGCTACACCTTC.